The 10 T cell receptor beta chains below were found in one sample sequenced in a study of blood T cell repertoires in COVID-19. Profiling relied on immunoSEQ multiplex PCR, and the TCRdb table lists in-frame clones only, not all of them. The sample contains about 140,000 clones, approximately 85% of which appear only once. Sequenced material: peripheral blood. The receptor source for this set is a man aged 70-80 years with acute or convalescent COVID-19.

The V gene is TRBV3-1 (or the pseudogene TRBV3-2), the J gene TRBJ2-3, with D perhaps matching TRBD1 (6 bases). Per the germline V gene, CDR1 is LGHDT and CDR2 is YNNKEL (reference sequence). The CDR3 length is 14 residues. Deletions cut 4 bases from V and 0 bases from J, with 8 bases between. Here the CDR3 DNA reads TGTGCCAGCAGCCGAACAGGGAGCACAGATACGCAGTATTTT. Translated, it gives CASSRTGSTDTQYF.

The table lists this clone with a count of one. The chain carries TRBV6-6 and TRBJ2-7; TRBD2 matches 9 bases. CDR1 is MNHNY, CDR2 SVGAGI, per germline (reference sequence). The CDR3 is 15 amino acids. The V and J ends lost 6 bases and 5 bases, in that order; junction bases with no gene match: 11. CDR3 loop: CASSTPGTSYHEQYF. In nucleotides, the CDR3 is TGTGCCAGCAGCACCCCCGGGACTAGCTACCACGAGCAGTACTTC.

The V call is TRBV4-2, the J call TRBJ2-3, with 7 positions matching TRBD2. Germline V CDR1 and CDR2: LGHNA, YNFKEQ. Trimming took 4 bases from V and 3 from J; bases not matched to a gene: 10. The CDR3 extends over 16 amino acids. CDR3 amino acids: CASSPRSSGATDTQYF. In DNA form, the CDR3 reads TGTGCCAGCAGCCCCCGGAGCAGCGGGGCGACAGATACGCAGTATTTT.

This clone was observed a single time. The chain uses TRBV11-2 and TRBJ1-5; D gene uncertain. Germline CDR1 and CDR2: SGHAT and FQNNGV. V shed 3 bases and J shed 3 bases, with 6 bases lying between them. The CDR3 spans 13 residues. The CDR3 protein is CASSFSDNQPQHF. Here the CDR3 DNA reads TGTGCCAGCAGCTTCAGTGACAATCAGCCCCAGCATTTT.

V usage is TRBV12-3 or TRBV12-4 and J usage is TRBJ1-3; D may be TRBD1 (6 bases). V was clipped by 7 bases and J by 4 bases, with 11 bases between them. There are 13 residues in the CDR3. CDR3 residues: CASTQGVGNTIYF. CDR3 sequence (DNA): TGTGCCAGCACACAGGGAGTAGGAAACACCATATATTTT.

The V call is TRBV23-1, the J call TRBJ2-3, with 13 bases that match TRBD2. TRBV23-1 is an ORF, and what it does is uncertain. The CDR3 is made up of 19 amino acids. J lost 5 bases, V lost 3 bases, and 14 bases had no gene match. For the CDR3, the DNA is TGCGCCAGCAGTCACGGACTAGCGGGGGCCGGGACCGGGGTAGATACGCAGTATTTT. The encoded protein is CASSHGLAGAGTGVDTQYF.

The V and J genes are TRBV6-1 and TRBJ2-1; D is perhaps TRBD2 (6 bases). The CDR3 covers 15 residues. The germline gives CDR1 MNHNS, CDR2 SASEGT. Deletions cut 1 base from V and 5 bases from J, with 12 bases between. This chain's CDR3 is CASSEGGARNNEQFF. Here the CDR3 DNA reads TGTGCCAGCAGTGAAGGCGGGGCCCGAAACAATGAGCAGTTCTTC.

The chain combines TRBV12-3 or TRBV12-4 with TRBJ1-2; D is perhaps TRBD1 (6 bases). The CDR3 totals 13 residues. The V end lost 2 bases, the J end lost 4 bases, and 8 bases lay between the germline ends. The CDR3 DNA reads as TGTGCCAGCAGTTTAACAGGGAGCTATGGCTACACCTTC. Amino acids: CASSLTGSYGYTF.

This chain uses TRBV6-2 or TRBV6-3 with TRBJ1-1, with D maybe TRBD1 (6 bases). The germline CDR1 and CDR2 sequences are MNHEY and SVGEGT. Trimming removed 5 bases from V and 5 bases from J, with 15 bases in between. The CDR3 covers 14 residues. CDR3: CASSRRTVLTEAFF. The CDR3, as DNA: TGTGCCAGCAGTCGAAGGACAGTCCTGACTGAAGCTTTCTTT.

The chain employs TRBV11-2 and TRBJ2-3; D possibly corresponds to TRBD1 (5 bases). This CDR3 has 13 residues. With 7 bases removed from V and 5 bases from J, the gap between germline ends came to 13 bases. Germline lookup yields CDR1 SGHAT and CDR2 FQNNGV. The chain's CDR3 is CASTPLQGDTQYF. CDR3 nucleotide sequence: TGTGCCAGCACCCCGTTGCAGGGAGATACGCAGTATTTT. Variable domain in full (rest from reference TRBV11-2 and TRBJ2-3): EAGVAQSPRYKIIEKRQSVAFWCNPISGHATLYWYQQILGQGPKLLIQFQNNGVVDDSQLPKDRFSAERLKGVDSTLKIQPAKLEDSAVYLCASTPLQGDTQYFGPGTRLTVL.